These T cell receptor beta chains were read from a single sample in a study of blood T cell repertoires in COVID-19. TCRdb's copy holds only in-frame clones and misses some; the assay was immunoSEQ multiplex PCR. The data hold under 250,000 clones, with roughly 83% observed a single time. Sequencing was carried out using peripheral blood. The receptors were sampled from an elderly man with acute or convalescent COVID-19. Both conserved end residues are part of each CDR3. Fields, in order: J gene, V gene, D gene, CDR3 protein. D genes are given only for firm matches.

j_call: TRBJ2-7; v_call: TRBV7-8; d_call: TRBD1; cdr3_aa: CASSSRRGQGPYEQYF
j_call: TRBJ1-1; v_call: TRBV28; d_call: TRBD1; cdr3_aa: CASEGARNTEAFF
j_call: TRBJ2-1; v_call: TRBV5-6; d_call: .; cdr3_aa: CASSPLLGEAYNEQFF
j_call: TRBJ1-1; v_call: TRBV6-5; d_call: TRBD1; cdr3_aa: CASSPSGTVNTEAFF
j_call: TRBJ2-2; v_call: TRBV28; d_call: TRBD1; cdr3_aa: CASTTPTGVNTGELFF
j_call: TRBJ1-2; v_call: TRBV6-2/TRBV6-3; d_call: .; cdr3_aa: CASSYSLPEALWSSYTF
j_call: TRBJ2-1; v_call: TRBV18; d_call: .; cdr3_aa: CASSPRDLGQSNEQFF
j_call: TRBJ2-5; v_call: TRBV7-3; d_call: TRBD1; cdr3_aa: CASSLYRGETQYF
j_call: TRBJ1-1; v_call: TRBV19; d_call: TRBD1; cdr3_aa: CASSTSGGRPNTEAFF
j_call: TRBJ2-7; v_call: TRBV18; d_call: TRBD1; cdr3_aa: CASSLDRASYEQYF
j_call: TRBJ1-2; v_call: TRBV30; d_call: TRBD1; cdr3_aa: CAAIQGSDYGYTF
j_call: TRBJ2-7; v_call: TRBV5-8; d_call: TRBD2; cdr3_aa: CASSLAQFTGTRLYEQYF
j_call: TRBJ2-6; v_call: TRBV5-6; d_call: TRBD1; cdr3_aa: CASSSYRGKGANVLTF
j_call: TRBJ1-2; v_call: TRBV6-5; d_call: .; cdr3_aa: CASTHGRGAHGYTF
j_call: TRBJ1-2; v_call: TRBV24-1; d_call: .; cdr3_aa: CATSDFPANYGYTF
j_call: TRBJ2-5; v_call: TRBV5-1; d_call: TRBD1; cdr3_aa: CASSGQGRGETQYF
j_call: TRBJ2-2; v_call: TRBV6-5; d_call: .; cdr3_aa: CASVGLGGAGELFF
j_call: TRBJ2-7; v_call: TRBV19; d_call: TRBD1; cdr3_aa: CASSRDRGVSYEQYF
j_call: TRBJ2-7; v_call: TRBV7-2; d_call: TRBD2; cdr3_aa: CASSLASGILYEQYF
j_call: TRBJ2-1; v_call: TRBV27; d_call: TRBD1; cdr3_aa: CASRPLRDRGQNEQFF
j_call: TRBJ2-4; v_call: TRBV4-2; d_call: .; cdr3_aa: CASSPEPRARDIQYF
j_call: TRBJ1-1; v_call: TRBV19; d_call: .; cdr3_aa: CASSARSRGRRTEAFF
j_call: TRBJ1-1; v_call: TRBV18; d_call: .; cdr3_aa: CASSPSLNTEAFF
j_call: TRBJ1-2; v_call: TRBV19; d_call: .; cdr3_aa: CASNRPSTGNYGYTF
j_call: TRBJ2-7; v_call: TRBV23-1; d_call: TRBD1; cdr3_aa: CASSQTGQGSSYEQYF
j_call: TRBJ1-6; v_call: TRBV7-9; d_call: TRBD1; cdr3_aa: CASSFLSSGSGGSPLHF
j_call: TRBJ2-1; v_call: TRBV9; d_call: .; cdr3_aa: CASSVGGTGSYNEQFF
j_call: TRBJ1-6; v_call: TRBV12-3/TRBV12-4; d_call: TRBD1; cdr3_aa: CASSTGGSRHF
j_call: TRBJ2-7; v_call: TRBV28; d_call: TRBD2; cdr3_aa: CASSQGTSEAYEQYF
j_call: TRBJ2-5; v_call: TRBV5-4; d_call: TRBD1; cdr3_aa: CASSFMVRTGVQETQYF
j_call: TRBJ2-1; v_call: TRBV19; d_call: TRBD1; cdr3_aa: CASSPIGQGGNEQFF
j_call: TRBJ1-1; v_call: TRBV18; d_call: .; cdr3_aa: CASSSRQGGTEAFF
j_call: TRBJ1-5; v_call: TRBV2; d_call: .; cdr3_aa: CASSGGRLSNQPQHF
j_call: TRBJ1-2; v_call: TRBV24-1; d_call: TRBD1; cdr3_aa: CATSEGTAYGYTF
j_call: TRBJ1-5; v_call: TRBV15; d_call: .; cdr3_aa: CATSSLNQPQHF
j_call: TRBJ2-7; v_call: TRBV5-6; d_call: TRBD1; cdr3_aa: CASSYDRASYEQYF